The 27 T cell receptor beta chains reported below all come from one sample, sequenced in a study of tumor and adjacent non-tumor tissue in lung cancer. This sample's RNA came from whole unsorted tissue. Three rounds of nested PCR, following a modified ARM-PCR protocol, produced the TCRbeta library. Each CDR3 protein is one row after TCRdb ran MiXCR on the multiplex PCR reads. The data contain 70,000 or so distinct CDR3 sequences, roughly 56% of them singletons. Sequencing was done on a sample of lung tumor tissue. The receptors were gathered from a middle-aged man with non-small cell lung cancer.

This clonotype was recorded at least ten times. The CDR3 bases are TGTGCCAGCTCCCCCGGGCGGGAGGGCCGCGTTGCCAAAAACATTCAGTACTTC. Its translation is CASSPGREGRVAKNIQYF. The chain combines TRBV11-2 with TRBJ2-4; 9 positions match TRBD2. Trimming cost V 8 bases and J 1 base; bases outside gene matches: 15. The CDR3 has 18 residues. Germline lookup yields CDR1 SGHAT and CDR2 FQNNGV.

This clonotype came up a few times. Since no conserved phenylalanine or tryptophan closes the CDR3, a read error is the likely cause. The V gene is TRBV20-1, the J gene TRBJ1-6; 7 bases agree with TRBD1. The V gene's germline CDR1 is DFQATT and CDR2 SNEGSKA (reference sequence). Trimming removed 6 bases from V and 2 bases from J; junction bases left unmatched: 7. This CDR3 is 15 amino acids long. The CDR3 DNA reads as TGCAGTGCCACCGACAGGGCCCCCTATAATTCACCCCTCCACCTT. Amino acids: CSATDRAPYNSPLHL.

About this clonotype: This may be a read error: a much more frequent sequence differs by one nucleotide. The CDR3 carries no conserved terminal phenylalanine or tryptophan, so it likely arises from a read error. V usage is TRBV6-6 and J usage is TRBJ1-5; 9 bases fit TRBD1. Germline CDR1 reads MNHNY; CDR2 reads SVGAGI (reference sequence). This CDR3 comprises 13 residues. Losses at the gene ends were 7 bases for V and 5 bases for J; bases not matched to a gene: 3. CDR3 sequence: CASIGQGYQPQHL. The CDR3 DNA sequence: TGTGCCAGCATTGGACAGGGGTATCAGCCCCAGCATTTA.

A word on this clonotype: The conserved phenylalanine or tryptophan normally closing the CDR3 is absent here, so this likely arose from a read error. The DNA is omitted, as the CDR3 cannot be located on it reliably, and the CDR3 follows TCRdb's listing. The CDR3 loop is CASSPQADEQSS. The chain has TRBV11-1 and TRBJ2-1. In germline, CDR1 is SGHAT, CDR2 FQDESV (reference sequence). Inclusive of both ends, the CDR3 amounts to 12 amino acids.

The gene calls are TRBV10-2 and TRBJ1-6; D possibly corresponds to TRBD1 (5 bases). Germline V gene lookup returns CDR1 WSHSY and CDR2 SAAADI. The CDR3 consists of 14 residues. Deletions cut 8 bases from V and 8 bases from J, with 16 bases between. CDR3 region: CASALQDLDSPLHF. The CDR3 DNA follows: TGCGCCAGCGCGCTACAGGACCTTGATTCACCCCTCCACTTT.

With respect to this clonotype: A read error may account for a junction end that differs from germline. The chain links TRBV11-2 to TRBJ2-3, with a tentative D call TRBD2 (5 bases). The CDR3 covers 19 residues. CDR1 and CDR2 (germline): SGHAT, FQNNGV. CDR3: CANSLLSLSVGGLADTQYF. The CDR3 DNA is TGTGCCAACAGCTTACTCTCCCTTTCTGTGGGCGGGTTGGCAGATACGCAGTATTTT.

Comments on this clonotype: It is likely a read error, because the conserved phenylalanine at the end of the CDR3 is missing. The chain recombines TRBV28 with TRBJ2-3; the match to TRBD2 covers 8 bases. Germline assignment: CDR1 MDHEN and CDR2 SYDVKM. V shed 4 bases, J shed 9 bases, and the junction held 21 bases outside the gene matches. This CDR3 has 18 amino acids. The CDR3 spells CASSSPLNERGFVDTQYL. The CDR3 DNA reads TGTGCCAGCAGTTCCCCCCTTAATGAGCGGGGGTTCGTAGACACGCAGTATCTT.

The chain recombines TRBV7-2 with TRBJ2-1; weak D call: TRBD2 (5 bases). Germline CDR1 and CDR2: SGHTA and FQGNSA. Trimming pared 1 base from V and 10 bases from J, leaving 17 bases between. CDR3 size: 15 residues. CDR3 sequence: CASSLDPAGGREQFF. CDR3 nucleotide sequence: TGTGCCAGCAGCTTAGATCCGGCAGGAGGTCGGGAGCAGTTCTTC.

This clonotype was seen at least ten times. V and J are TRBV29-1 and TRBJ2-5, with 10 bases that match TRBD2. V shed 4 bases, J shed 5 bases, and the junction held 7 bases outside the gene matches. From germline, CDR1 is SQVTM and CDR2 ANQGSEA. The CDR3 runs to 14 residues. In DNA form, the CDR3 reads TGCAGCGTTGGGGTTAGCGGGAGGAGGGAGACCCAGTACTTC. Protein: CSVGVSGRRETQYF. Looking up the rest from reference TRBV29-1 and TRBJ2-5 gives the full variable domain: SAVISQKPSRDICQRGTSLTIQCQVDSQVTMMFWYRQQPGQSLTLIATANQGSEATYESGFVIDKFPISRPNLTFSTLTVSNMSPEDSSIYLCSVGVSGRRETQYFGPGTRLLVL.

At least ten counts were recorded for this clonotype. The V call is TRBV6-1, the J call TRBJ1-2; a weak D match, TRBD1 (5 bases). The CDR3 contains 13 residues. Germline loops: CDR1 MNHNS, CDR2 SASEGT. Trimming took 5 bases from V and 2 from J, leaving 9 bases between them. CDR3 in amino acids: CASSTDSNYGYTF. In nucleotides, the CDR3 is TGTGCCAGCAGTACCGACAGCAACTATGGCTACACCTTC.

This clonotype was seen a handful of times. V is TRBV28 and J is TRBJ1-2; D is unresolved. CDR3 length: 13 amino acids. Per the germline V gene, CDR1 is MDHEN and CDR2 is SYDVKM. V was clipped by 10 bases and J by 1 base, with 13 bases between them. CDR3 sequence (DNA): TGTGCCACACAAGATGCAAGTAACTATGGCTACACCTTC. Protein sequence: CATQDASNYGYTF.

Concerning this clonotype: A junction boundary mismatches the germline segment, possibly from a read error. The chain uses TRBV6-6 and TRBJ2-5; a possible D gene is TRBD1 (5 bases). The length of the CDR3 is 12 residues. In germline, CDR1 is MNHNY, CDR2 SVGAGI (reference sequence). CDR3 in DNA: TGTGCCAGCTGTTACGACAGAGAGTCCCAGTACTTC. This sequence encodes CASCYDRESQYF.

With respect to this clonotype: This may come from a read error, since a much larger clone is one base off. The rearrangement uses TRBV28 and TRBJ2-1; D remains unclear. Germline loops: CDR1 MDHEN, CDR2 SYDVKM. The V end was cut by 7 bases, the J end by 0 bases, with 10 bases between. The CDR3 has 14 amino acids. CDR3: CASILTGSYNEQFF. DNA for the CDR3: TGTGCCAGCATTCTCACCGGCTCCTACAATGAGCAGTTCTTC.

Comments on this clonotype: Germline is not matched at one junction end, which may reflect a read error. This chain joins TRBV20-1 and TRBJ2-2, with TRBD1 matching 7 bases. CDR1 DFQATT and CDR2 SNEGSKA come from the germline V gene (reference sequence). The CDR3 has 15 residues. The CDR3 nucleotides are TGCGGTGCTAGAGGGGGTGAGGGGGCGGACGGGGAGCTGCTTTTT. Protein: CGARGGEGADGELLF.

The rearrangement uses TRBV11-2 and TRBJ2-3; D is possibly TRBD2 (6 bases). Germline V CDR1 and CDR2: SGHAT, FQNNGV. V was clipped by 2 bases and J by 4 bases, with 25 bases between them. The CDR3 extends over 19 amino acids. CDR3 loop: CASSLFSLSVGGLADTQYF. The CDR3 nucleotides read TGTGCCAGCAGCTTATTCTCCCTTTCGGTGGGAGGCTTGGCAGATACGCAGTATTTT. The variable domain in full, with the rest retrieved from reference TRBV11-2 and TRBJ2-3, is EAGVAQSPRYKIIEKRQSVAFWCNPISGHATLYWYQQILGQGPKLLIQFQNNGVVDDSQLPKDRFSAERLKGVDSTLKIQPAKLEDSAVYLCASSLFSLSVGGLADTQYFGPGTRLTVL.

As concerns this clonotype: One end of the junction varies from germline; a read error may be responsible. The DNA of the CDR3 is TGTGTCAGCAGCTTACGGGCAGGGACGAACATCGGGGAGCTGTTTTTT. Translation gives CVSSLRAGTNIGELFF. The chain combines TRBV11-3 with TRBJ2-2, with D perhaps matching TRBD1 or TRBD2 (5 bases each). Looked up from germline, CDR1 is SGHNT and CDR2 is YENEEA. The CDR3 consists of 16 residues.

This clonotype was detected many times. The chain uses TRBV12-3 or TRBV12-4 and TRBJ1-6; 10 bases map to TRBD1. The CDR3 spans 14 residues. J lost 8 bases, V lost 6 bases, and 4 bases had no gene match. The CDR3 is CASRLTGGDSPLHF. The CDR3 nucleotides read TGTGCCAGCAGACTGACAGGGGGCGATTCACCCCTCCACTTT.

This clonotype has ten or more counts. The chain employs TRBV5-1 and TRBJ2-6; 8 bases are a match to TRBD1. CDR1 is SGHRS and CDR2 is YFSETQ in the germline V gene. The ends lost 2 bases at V and 2 bases at J; junction bases unmatched: 6. The CDR3 runs to 17 residues. CDR3 nucleotide sequence: TGCGCCAGCAGCTTACACCAGGGGGCTGCTGGGGCCAACGTCCTGACTTTC. This sequence encodes CASSLHQGAAGANVLTF.

The table lists this clonotype with a count of one. In this CDR3 the conserved last residue, phenylalanine or tryptophan, is missing, so a read error is likely. The chain employs TRBV24-1 and TRBJ1-1; a weak D match, TRBD1 (5 bases). The CDR3 is made up of 14 amino acids. Germline CDR1 is KGHDR and CDR2 is SFDVKD. V was clipped by 7 bases and J by 1 base, with 12 bases between them. CDR3 DNA sequence: TGTGCCACCAGGTCGGGGGAATCGAACACTGAAGCTTTCTCT. Translated, it gives CATRSGESNTEAFS.

In the case of this clonotype: A read error may produce the germline difference seen at one junction end. The chain has TRBV28 and TRBJ2-3, with D possibly TRBD1 on 6 matching bases. Germline V gene lookup returns CDR1 MDHEN and CDR2 SYDVKM. The CDR3 extends over 16 amino acids. The chain's CDR3 is CASSNLDRRTTDTQYF. CDR3 bases: TGTGCCAGCAGTAATCTCGACAGGCGTACCACAGACACGCAGTATTTT. The full variable domain, rest sourced from reference TRBV28 and TRBJ2-3, is DVKVTQSSRYLVKRTGEKVFLECVQDMDHENMFWYRQDPGLGLRLIYFSYDVKMKEKGDIPEGYSVSREKKERFSLILESASTNQTSMYLCASSNLDRRTTDTQYFGPGTRLTVL.

Remarks on this clonotype: The conserved phenylalanine or tryptophan is not found at the CDR3 terminus, so this likely reflects a read error. V and J are TRBV6-1 and TRBJ2-7; D is unresolved. Germline V lookup: CDR1 MNHNS, CDR2 SASEGT. The CDR3 contains 12 residues. The ends were cut back, 8 bases at V and 3 bases at J, with 11 bases in the middle. As DNA, the CDR3 is TGTGCCAGCGGCCGAGACGGCTACGAGCAGTACTTA. It codes for CASGRDGYEQYL.

Comment on this clonotype: This may stem from a read error, because a much larger clone lies one nucleotide away. The chain recombines TRBV28 with TRBJ1-5; no clear D. Trimming stripped 7 bases from V and 2 bases from J, with 12 bases between. This CDR3 comprises 14 residues. The germline gives CDR1 MDHEN, CDR2 SYDVKM. The chain's CDR3 is CASNRGFRNQPQHF. Here the CDR3 DNA reads TGTGCCAGCAACCGTGGGTTCCGCAATCAGCCCCAGCATTTT. The complete variable domain, with remaining parts taken from reference TRBV28 and TRBJ1-5, reads DVKVTQSSRYLVKRTGEKVFLECVQDMDHENMFWYRQDPGLGLRLIYFSYDVKMKEKGDIPEGYSVSREKKERFSLILESASTNQTSMYLCASNRGFRNQPQHFGDGTRLSIL.

This clonotype was seen at least ten times. The chain links TRBV12-5 to TRBJ2-2; 9 bases are a match to TRBD1. The CDR3 extends over 16 amino acids. Trimming at V came to 3 bases and at J to 4 bases, leaving 6 bases not matched to a gene. The germline gives CDR1 LGHNT, CDR2 FRNRAP. The CDR3 region is CASGFAGTGFTGELFF. The CDR3, as DNA: TGTGCTAGTGGTTTTGCCGGGACAGGGTTCACCGGGGAGCTGTTTTTT.

This clonotype was seen repeatedly, ten times or more. The chain carries TRBV7-9 and TRBJ2-1; TRBD2 agrees at 11 bases. The CDR3 totals 15 residues. V was clipped by 5 bases and J by 7 bases; unmatched bases: 7. Germline CDR1 and CDR2: SEHNR and FQNEAQ (reference sequence). The CDR3, as DNA: TGTGCCAGCAGCCCAACTAGCGGGGGAGGAAATGAGCAGTTCTTC. It codes for CASSPTSGGGNEQFF.

V usage is TRBV29-1 and J usage is TRBJ1-1; D uncertain. The germline V gene encodes CDR1 SQVTM and CDR2 ANQGSEA. This CDR3 region has 13 residues. CDR3 loop: CRSSGRLNTEAFF. CDR3 nucleotides: TGCAGGTCGAGTGGACGACTGAACACTGAAGCTTTCTTT.

This clonotype was detected a few times. A read error may explain this, as a much larger clone is one base away. The chain uses TRBV6-6 and TRBJ1-2, with D possibly matching TRBD1 (5 bases). The CDR3 loop spans 13 amino acids. V was trimmed by 7 bases and J by 4 bases, leaving 13 bases between them. From germline, CDR1 is MNHNY and CDR2 SVGAGI (reference sequence). CDR3 in amino acids: CASTRDGFYGYTF. CDR3 sequence (DNA): TGTGCCAGCACCCGGGACGGGTTCTATGGCTACACCTTC.

This clonotype was counted ten times or more. The rearrangement links TRBV21-1 to TRBJ2-7; the table names TRBD1, a call not compared with the DNA. TRBV21-1 is tagged as a pseudogene. The CDR3 contains 15 residues. The CDR3 protein is CASSSSSTDSYEQYF. The CDR3 DNA sequence: TGTGCCAGCAGCTCGAGCTCGACAGACTCCTACGAGCAGTACTTC.